The TCR beta chain under discussion was sequenced for a study of T cell responses to AZD1222 COVID-19 vaccine. Overall study findings and caveats: The study reported that nearly half of spike-specific TCRs target unmutated variant regions. Baseline seropositives among AZD1222 recipients totaled only 5 to 7. There were vaccine-associated CD4 TCRs across spike, dominant at 160-218 and 743-854.

Sequenced by immunoSEQ multiplex PCR; TCRdb stores in-frame clones only, minus some. The table records under 170,000 clones, over 75% of them present only once. Pooled samples include second doses given at about 4 or 12 weeks. This CDR3 region has 14 residues. With V trimmed by 1 base and J by 7 bases, 4 bases remained unmatched. Germline V CDR1 and CDR2: LNHNV, YYDKDF (reference sequence). With regard to this clone: The antigen is unknown.

This sequence joins TRBV15 and TRBJ2-5; 9 bases are a match to TRBD2. The TCR sequence derives from an adult who received the AZD1222 COVID-19 vaccine. This specimen was peripheral blood, taken 28 days after the second AZD1222 dose. CDR3 DNA: TGTGCCACCAGCAGAGGAGCGCGGGAGGGGACCCAGTACTTC. Protein sequence: CATSRGAREGTQYF.